Sequencing of this T cell receptor beta chain was carried out in a study of early T cells in non-severe SARS-CoV-2 infection. Trimming took off 6 bases at V and 6 bases at J, with 14 bases between the two ends. The CDR3 sequence is 13 residues long. Individual cDNA molecules received unique molecular identifiers. TCRdb itself ran the 5' RACE reads through MiXCR, one entry per CDR3 protein. The table includes roughly 100,000 distinct CDR3 sequences, approximately 13% detected once. This receptor was identified in an adult who was a healthcare worker with PCR-confirmed SARS-CoV-2 infection or an uninfected control (not recorded which). The sample consisted of whole blood. V and J are TRBV12-3 or TRBV12-4 and TRBJ1-1; D unclear. The CDR3 here is CASRGMTGPEAFF. CDR3 in DNA: TGTGCCAGCAGGGGGATGACCGGGCCTGAAGCTTTCTTT.